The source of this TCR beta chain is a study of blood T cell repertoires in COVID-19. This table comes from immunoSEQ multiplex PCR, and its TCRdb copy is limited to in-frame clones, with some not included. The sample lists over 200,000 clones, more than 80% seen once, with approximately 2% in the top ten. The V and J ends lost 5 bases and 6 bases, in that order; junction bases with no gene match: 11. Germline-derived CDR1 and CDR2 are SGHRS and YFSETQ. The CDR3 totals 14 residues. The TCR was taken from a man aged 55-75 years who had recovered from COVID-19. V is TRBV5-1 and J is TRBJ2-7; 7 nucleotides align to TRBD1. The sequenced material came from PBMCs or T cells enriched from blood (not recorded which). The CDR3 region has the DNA TGCGCCAGCAGTCCGCCGGGACAGTCTGCCGAGCAGTACTTC. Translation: CASSPPGQSAEQYF.